This T cell receptor (beta chain) derives from a study of OX40 agonist ivuxolimab in advanced cancers. Turning to the study itself: The study reported partial responses in three patients: one hepatocellular carcinoma, two cutaneous melanoma.

CDR1 and CDR2 (germline): LNHNV, YYDKDF (reference sequence). CDR3 length equals 15 residues. V dropped 1 base and J dropped 6; count of bases not matched to a gene: 5. Data came from immunoSEQ multiplex PCR; TCRdb stores just in-frame clones and leaves some out. Seen here are roughly 49,000 clones, about 88% observed once, and the top ten hold 52%. The source was CD4+ or CD8+ T cells sorted from blood, collected in a trial of the OX40 agonist ivuxolimab. This TCR came from an adult with an advanced solid tumor such as melanoma, head and neck, liver or kidney cancer. The chain combines TRBV15 with TRBJ2-7; 11 positions match TRBD2. The CDR3 loop is CATSRVASGRTEQYF. CDR3 bases: TGTGCCACCAGCAGAGTGGCTAGCGGGAGGACCGAGCAGTACTTC.